The sequence of this T cell receptor (beta chain) was determined in a study of vaccination effects on CD4 cells after COVID-19. Background on the study: Samples were taken post-vaccine, and their median timing was 72 days after the second dose.

Clones were sequenced by immunoSEQ multiplex PCR, and TCRdb holds only the in-frame ones, with some missing. The sample comprises some 21,000 clones, 76% of which are singletons, and 9% to 9.5% rests with the top ten. To note about this clone: What it binds is unknown.

Per the germline V gene, CDR1 is LGHDT and CDR2 is YNNKEL (reference sequence). The junction had 5 bases not matched to a gene; V was cut back by 0 bases and J by 9 bases. This CDR3 contains 15 residues. Points from the study as a whole: Both infection-induced and vaccine-induced clones contracted markedly at late post-vaccination timepoints.

Before any sequencing was done, the ViraFEST assay used viral peptide pools to expand antigen-specific CD4+ T cells. With roughly nine days of culture completed, CD4+ T cells were isolated. The vaccine given was either BNT162b2 or mRNA-1273, in two doses. Approximately 2.1 million PBMC were placed in each well, which was supplemented with 8.5 to 10 IU/ml IL-2 and roughly 10 ug/ml peptides. On both days 3 and 7, half of the culture medium was replaced with IL-2 medium. The starting material was CD4+ T cells from PBMCs cultured with HCoV-229E spike peptides, obtained after COVID-19 vaccination. The rearrangement links TRBV3-1 (or the pseudogene TRBV3-2) to TRBJ1-6; 7 bases agree with TRBD1. This clonotype was obtained from a human donor who received a COVID-19 vaccine. In nucleotides, the CDR3 is TGTGCCAGCAGCCAAGATGTGACAGGGTCTTCACCCCTCCACTTT. This gives the protein CASSQDVTGSSPLHF.